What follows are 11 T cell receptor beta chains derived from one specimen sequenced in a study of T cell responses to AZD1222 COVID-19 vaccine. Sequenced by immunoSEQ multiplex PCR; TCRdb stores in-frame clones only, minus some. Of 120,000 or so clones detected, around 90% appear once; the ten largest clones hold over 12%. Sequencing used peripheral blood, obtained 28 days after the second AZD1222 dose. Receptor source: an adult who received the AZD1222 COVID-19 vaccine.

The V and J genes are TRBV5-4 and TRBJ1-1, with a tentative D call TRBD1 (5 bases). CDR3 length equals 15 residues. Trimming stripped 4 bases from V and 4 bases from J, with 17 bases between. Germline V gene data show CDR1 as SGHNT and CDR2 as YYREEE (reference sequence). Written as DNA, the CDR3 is TGTGCCAGCAGCCCTGGGGGTATCGGATCCACTGAAGCTTTCTTT. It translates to CASSPGGIGSTEAFF.

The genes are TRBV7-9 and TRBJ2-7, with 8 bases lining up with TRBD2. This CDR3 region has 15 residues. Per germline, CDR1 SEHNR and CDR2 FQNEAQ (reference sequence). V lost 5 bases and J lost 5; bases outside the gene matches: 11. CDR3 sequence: CASSPRAGVINEQYF. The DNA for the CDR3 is TGTGCCAGCAGCCCCCGAGCGGGAGTAATCAACGAGCAGTACTTC.

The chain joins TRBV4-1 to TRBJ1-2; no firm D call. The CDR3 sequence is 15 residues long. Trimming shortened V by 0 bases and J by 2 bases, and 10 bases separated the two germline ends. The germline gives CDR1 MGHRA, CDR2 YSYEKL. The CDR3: CASSQDLWKNYGYTF. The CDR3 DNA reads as TGCGCCAGCAGCCAAGATCTCTGGAAAAACTATGGCTACACCTTC.

The CDR3 bases are TGTGCCAGCAGTTGGGAAAGTTCTACCTACGAGCAGTACTTC. As protein: CASSWESSTYEQYF. The chain joins TRBV27 to TRBJ2-7; D gene uncertain. The length of the CDR3 is 14 residues. CDR1 and CDR2 (germline): MNHEY, SMNVEV (reference sequence). With 4 bases removed from V and 2 bases from J, the gap between germline ends came to 12 bases.

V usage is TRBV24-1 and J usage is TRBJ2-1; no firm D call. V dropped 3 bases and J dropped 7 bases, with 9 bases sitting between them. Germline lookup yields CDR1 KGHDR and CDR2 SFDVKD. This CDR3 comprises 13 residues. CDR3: CATSDTLKNEQFF. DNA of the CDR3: TGTGCCACCAGTGATACACTTAAGAATGAGCAGTTCTTC.

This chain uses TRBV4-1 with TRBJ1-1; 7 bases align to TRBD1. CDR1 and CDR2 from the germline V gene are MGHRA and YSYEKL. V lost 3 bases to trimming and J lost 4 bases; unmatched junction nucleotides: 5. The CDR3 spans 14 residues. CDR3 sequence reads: CASSHLTGSTEAFF. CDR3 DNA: TGCGCCAGCAGCCACTTGACAGGGTCCACTGAAGCTTTCTTT.

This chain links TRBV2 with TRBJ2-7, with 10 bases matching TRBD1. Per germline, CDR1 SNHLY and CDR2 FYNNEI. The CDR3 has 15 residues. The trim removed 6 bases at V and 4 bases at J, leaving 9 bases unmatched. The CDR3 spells CASSVTGTGVYEQYF. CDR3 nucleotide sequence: TGTGCCAGCAGCGTTACCGGGACAGGGGTTTACGAGCAGTACTTC.

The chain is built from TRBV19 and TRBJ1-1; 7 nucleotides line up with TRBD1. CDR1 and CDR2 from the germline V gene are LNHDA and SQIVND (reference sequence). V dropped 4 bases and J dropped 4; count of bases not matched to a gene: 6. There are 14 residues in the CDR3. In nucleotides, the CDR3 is TGTGCCAGTAGTAAAGGGGGCGCGACCACTGAAGCTTTCTTT. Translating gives CASSKGGATTEAFF.

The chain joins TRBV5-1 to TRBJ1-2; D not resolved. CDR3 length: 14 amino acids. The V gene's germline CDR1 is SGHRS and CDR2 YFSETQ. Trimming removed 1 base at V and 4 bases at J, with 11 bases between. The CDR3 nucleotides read TGCGCCAGCAGCTTGTCTACAGACATCTATGGCTACACCTTC. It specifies CASSLSTDIYGYTF.

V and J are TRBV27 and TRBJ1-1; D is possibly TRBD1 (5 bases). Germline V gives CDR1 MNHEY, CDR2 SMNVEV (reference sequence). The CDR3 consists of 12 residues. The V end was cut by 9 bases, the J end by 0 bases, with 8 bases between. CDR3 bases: TGTGCCAGTTCGACAGTGAACACTGAAGCTTTCTTT. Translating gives CASSTVNTEAFF.

The CDR3 DNA sequence: TGTGCCAGCAGCCCCTGGGACAGAAACATTCAGTACTTC. Its translation is CASSPWDRNIQYF. The chain is built from TRBV5-5 and TRBJ2-4; TRBD1 agrees at 7 bases. The CDR3 runs to 13 residues. Trimming at V came to 4 bases and at J to 6 bases, leaving 4 bases not matched to a gene. Germline assignment: CDR1 SGHKS and CDR2 YYEKEE (reference sequence).